This T cell receptor beta chain comes out of a study of blood T cell repertoires in COVID-19. Study in general: Researchers got acute and convalescent COVID-19 samples from the United States, Italy and Spain. In each case, the material was cDNA or gDNA derived from T cells, B-cell-depleted T cells, or PBMCs.

With 0 bases clipped from V and 0 bases from J, the junction kept 8 bases outside the gene matches. The CDR3 is 18 residues long. In germline, CDR1 is SGHDN, CDR2 FVKESK. Authors' processing steps: From reference gene primer amplification, estimates of nucleated cell counts were derived. TCRdb's table, derived via immunoSEQ multiplex PCR, lists solely in-frame clones and lacks some. The DNA gave D and trimming, while V, J and clone size come from that table. In the table there are some 80,000 clones, about 86% of which are singletons. This sequence was found in a woman aged 80 or over in a cohort sampled during active or convalescent COVID-19. The chain couples TRBV14 to TRBJ1-5, with 7 bases aligning to TRBD1. Sequencing was done on a sample of peripheral blood. The CDR3 is CASSQDLAHRGSNQPQHF. The CDR3 DNA sequence: TGTGCCAGCAGCCAAGATCTGGCACACAGGGGTAGCAATCAGCCCCAGCATTTT.